This paragraph covers one TCR beta chain sequence. Its antigen is undetermined. This entry belongs to a study of beta chain features in type 1 diabetes. Study-wide results and caveats: Shortening of TCRB CDR3s, moderate but significant, appeared in all four CD4+ subsets of Type 1 diabetes patients.

The authors reverse transcribed all of the isolated RNA, so sequencing captured expressed TCRB transcripts. Profiling relied on immunoSEQ multiplex PCR, and the TCRdb table lists in-frame clones only, not all of them. The sample lists around 690,000 clones; 9.5% to 15% were seen once. This CDR3 has 20 amino acids. Germline loops: CDR1 LGHNA, CDR2 YNFKEQ. V was clipped by 4 bases and J by 0 bases; unmatched bases: 18. Sorting of CD4+ naive, central memory, regulatory and stem cell-like memory cells was performed via CD45RO/CCR7/CD25/CD127/CD95/CD27. The sample was naive CD4+ T cells from blood. The rearrangement joins TRBV4-2 to TRBJ2-3; 8 bases are shared with TRBD2. The TCR was taken from a young man with type 1 diabetes. This CDR3 reads CASSPRVSGAGVFSTDTQYF. CDR3 DNA: TGTGCCAGCAGCCCCCGGGTTAGCGGGGCGGGGGTTTTTAGCACAGATACGCAGTATTTT.